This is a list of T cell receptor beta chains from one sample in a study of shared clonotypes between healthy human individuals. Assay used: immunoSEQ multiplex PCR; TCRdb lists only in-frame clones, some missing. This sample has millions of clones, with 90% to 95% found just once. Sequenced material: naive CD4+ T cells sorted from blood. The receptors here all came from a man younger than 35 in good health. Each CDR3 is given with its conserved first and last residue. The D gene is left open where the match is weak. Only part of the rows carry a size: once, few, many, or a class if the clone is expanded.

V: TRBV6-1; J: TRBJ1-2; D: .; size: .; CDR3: CASSGSPYLDGYTF; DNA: TGTGCCAGCAGTGGGTCCCCTTATCTCGATGGCTACACCTTC
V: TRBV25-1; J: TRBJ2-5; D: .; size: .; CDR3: CASSEQGPETQYF; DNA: TGTGCCAGCAGTGAACAGGGGCCCGAGACCCAGTACTTC
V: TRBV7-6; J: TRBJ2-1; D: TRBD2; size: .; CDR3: CASSRSWAGGRNNEQFF; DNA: TGTGCCAGCAGCCGCAGTTGGGCGGGAGGTCGAAACAATGAGCAGTTCTTC
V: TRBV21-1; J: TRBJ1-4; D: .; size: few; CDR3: CASSIRTTNEKLFF; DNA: TGTGCCAGCAGCATCAGAACAACTAATGAAAAACTGTTTTTT
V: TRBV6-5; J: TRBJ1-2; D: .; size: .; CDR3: CASSSDWEGWDGYTF; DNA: TGTGCCAGCAGTTCCGACTGGGAGGGCTGGGATGGCTACACCTTC
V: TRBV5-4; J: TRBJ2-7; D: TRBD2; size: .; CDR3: CASSSLPTSGTTYEQYF; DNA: TGTGCCAGCAGCTCACTCCCGACTAGCGGGACCACCTACGAGCAGTACTTC
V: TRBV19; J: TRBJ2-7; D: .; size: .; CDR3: CASASGGTTNYEQYF; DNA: TGTGCCAGTGCCTCTGGAGGGACGACGAACTACGAGCAGTACTTC
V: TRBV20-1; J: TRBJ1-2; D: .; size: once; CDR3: CSASGWDGYTF; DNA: TGCAGTGCCTCGGGGTGGGATGGCTACACCTTC
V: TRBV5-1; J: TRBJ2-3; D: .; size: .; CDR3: CAGNQSTDTQYF; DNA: TGCGCCGGTAATCAAAGCACAGATACGCAGTATTTT
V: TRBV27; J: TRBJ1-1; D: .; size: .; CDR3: CASGYRNTEAFF; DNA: TGTGCCAGCGGCTATCGGAACACTGAAGCTTTCTTT
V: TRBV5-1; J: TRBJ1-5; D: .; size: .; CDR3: CASSLGGGQPQHF; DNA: TGCGCCAGCAGCTTGGGAGGGGGTCAGCCCCAGCATTTT
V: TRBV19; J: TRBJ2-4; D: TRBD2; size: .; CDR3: CASSTGTSGAKNIQYF; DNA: TGTGCCAGTAGTACAGGGACTAGCGGAGCCAAAAACATTCAGTACTTC
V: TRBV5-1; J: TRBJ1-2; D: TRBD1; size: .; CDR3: CASSFGQGANGYTF; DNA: TGCGCCAGCAGCTTTGGGCAGGGGGCTAACGGCTACACCTTC
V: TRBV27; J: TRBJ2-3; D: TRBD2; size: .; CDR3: CASSLSYKIAGGPTSTDTQYF; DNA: TGTGCCAGCAGTTTATCCTATAAAATAGCGGGGGGTCCTACTAGCACAGATACGCAGTATTTT
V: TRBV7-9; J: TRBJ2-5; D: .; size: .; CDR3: CASSLGTGVQETQYF; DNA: TGTGCCAGCAGCTTAGGAACGGGGGTCCAAGAGACCCAGTACTTC
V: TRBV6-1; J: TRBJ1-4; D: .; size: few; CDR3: CATLWAEKLFF; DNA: TGTGCCACCCTCTGGGCTGAAAAACTGTTTTTT
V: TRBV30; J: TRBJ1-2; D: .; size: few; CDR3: CAWRLQGEGYTF; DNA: TGTGCCTGGAGGTTACAGGGTGAGGGCTACACCTTC
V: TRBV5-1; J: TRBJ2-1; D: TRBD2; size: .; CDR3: CASSFLIRKRERDNEQFF; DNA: TGCGCCAGCAGCTTTTTAATACGGAAGCGGGAGAGGGACAATGAGCAGTTCTTC
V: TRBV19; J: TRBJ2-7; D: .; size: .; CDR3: CASSPPWTATYEQYF; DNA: TGTGCCAGTAGTCCCCCCTGGACGGCTACCTACGAGCAGTACTTC
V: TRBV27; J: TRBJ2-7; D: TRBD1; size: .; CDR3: CASSLEPPGQASYEQYF; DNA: TGTGCCAGCAGTTTAGAGCCCCCCGGACAGGCCTCCTACGAGCAGTACTTC
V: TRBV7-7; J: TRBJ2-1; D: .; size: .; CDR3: CASSSEIGLEQFF; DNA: TGTGCTAGCAGCAGCGAAATTGGCCTGGAGCAGTTCTTC
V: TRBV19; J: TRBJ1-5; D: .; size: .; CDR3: CASTGFGNQPQHF; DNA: TGTGCCAGCACAGGGTTCGGCAATCAGCCCCAGCATTTT
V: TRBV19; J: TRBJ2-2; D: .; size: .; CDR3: CASSIPGINTGELFF; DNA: TGTGCCAGTAGTATACCGGGAATTAACACCGGGGAGCTGTTTTTT
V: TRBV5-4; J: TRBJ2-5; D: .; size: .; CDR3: CASSLGGPLETQYF; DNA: TGTGCCAGCAGCTTGGGGGGACCTCTAGAGACCCAGTACTTC
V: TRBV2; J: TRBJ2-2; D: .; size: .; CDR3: CASREGVGTGELFF; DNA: TGTGCCAGCAGAGAGGGGGTGGGCACCGGGGAGCTGTTTTTT
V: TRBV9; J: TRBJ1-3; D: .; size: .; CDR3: CASSVIWGPGNTIYF; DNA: TGTGCCAGCAGCGTAATTTGGGGACCTGGAAACACCATATATTTT
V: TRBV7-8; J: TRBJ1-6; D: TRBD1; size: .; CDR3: CASSPWGQGNPLNSPLHF; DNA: TGTGCCAGCAGCCCTTGGGGACAGGGTAATCCATTGAATTCACCCCTCCACTTT
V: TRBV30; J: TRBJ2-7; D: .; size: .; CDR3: CACATSSYEQYF; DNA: TGTGCGTGTGCCACGAGCTCCTACGAGCAGTACTTC
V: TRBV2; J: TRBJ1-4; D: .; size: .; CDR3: CASSPQTSGEKLFF; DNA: TGTGCCAGCAGTCCACAGACCTCCGGGGAAAAACTGTTTTTT
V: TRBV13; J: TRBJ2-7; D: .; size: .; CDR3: CASSLNTGNEQYF; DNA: TGTGCCAGCAGCTTAAATACAGGGAACGAGCAGTACTTC
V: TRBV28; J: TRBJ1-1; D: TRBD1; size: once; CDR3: CASSLGTGAPNTEAFF; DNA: TGTGCCAGCAGTTTAGGGACAGGGGCCCCGAACACTGAAGCTTTCTTT
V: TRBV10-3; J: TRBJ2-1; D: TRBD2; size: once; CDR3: CAISGLAGNNEQFF; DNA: TGTGCCATCAGTGGCTTAGCGGGCAACAATGAGCAGTTCTTC
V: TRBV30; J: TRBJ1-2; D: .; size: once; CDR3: CAWSVTRGTPSRSGYTF; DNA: TGTGCCTGGAGTGTTACCCGCGGGACCCCATCTAGGAGCGGCTACACCTTC
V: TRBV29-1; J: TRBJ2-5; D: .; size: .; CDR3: CSGGVGETQYF; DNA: TGCAGCGGGGGTGTGGGAGAGACCCAGTACTTC
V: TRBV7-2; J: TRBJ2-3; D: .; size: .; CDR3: CASSLGFSESTDTQYF; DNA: TGTGCCAGCAGCTTAGGCTTTAGCGAGAGCACAGATACGCAGTATTTT
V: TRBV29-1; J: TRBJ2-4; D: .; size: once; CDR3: CSVESGENIQYF; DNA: TGCAGCGTTGAGTCCGGGGAAAACATTCAGTACTTC
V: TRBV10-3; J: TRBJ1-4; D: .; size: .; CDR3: CAISESRQTNEKLFF; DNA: TGTGCCATCAGTGAATCAAGACAGACTAATGAAAAACTGTTTTTT
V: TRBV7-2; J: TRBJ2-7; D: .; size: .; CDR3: CASSAIRATGEEQYF; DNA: TGTGCCAGCAGCGCCATTCGGGCCACGGGGGAGGAGCAGTACTTC
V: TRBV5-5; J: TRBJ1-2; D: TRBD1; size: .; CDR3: CASSGTGDYGYTF; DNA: TGTGCCAGCAGCGGGACAGGGGACTATGGCTACACCTTC
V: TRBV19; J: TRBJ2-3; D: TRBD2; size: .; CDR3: CASSSGLAPGGTDTQYF; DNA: TGTGCCAGTAGTTCGGGACTAGCCCCTGGGGGAACAGATACGCAGTATTTT
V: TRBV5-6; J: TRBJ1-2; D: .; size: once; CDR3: CASSPQSLGSHGYTF; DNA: TGTGCCAGCAGCCCCCAAAGTCTGGGTTCGCATGGCTACACCTTC
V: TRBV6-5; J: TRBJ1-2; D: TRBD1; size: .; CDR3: CASRLRGQYGYTF; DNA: TGTGCCAGCAGACTGCGGGGACAGTATGGCTACACCTTC